The 10 T cell receptor beta chains below all came from one sample that was sequenced in a study of blood T cell repertoires in COVID-19. The table came from immunoSEQ multiplex PCR; TCRdb's copy has only in-frame clones and leaves some out. The sample has about 210,000 clones, almost 85% seen once; the top ten hold roughly 2.2%. The sample consisted of peripheral blood. These receptors were obtained from a woman in her 70s with COVID-19, enrolled during active disease.

The rearrangement links TRBV7-8 to TRBJ2-7; D is ambiguous. The V and J ends lost 5 bases and 7 bases respectively, with 9 bases between them. Germline values: CDR1 SGHVS, CDR2 FQNEAQ. This CDR3 is 11 amino acids long. The CDR3 DNA is TGTGCCAGCAGCCCCAGTTGGGAGCAGTACTTC. Translating it yields CASSPSWEQYF.

The chain employs TRBV19 and TRBJ1-2; 10 nucleotides line up with TRBD1. Germline CDR1 and CDR2: LNHDA and SQIVND (reference sequence). This CDR3 has 15 residues. V lost 5 bases and J lost 1; bases outside the gene matches: 4. For the CDR3, the DNA is TGTGCCAGTAGTCACAGGACAGGGGGTAACTATGGCTACACCTTC. This gives the protein CASSHRTGGNYGYTF.

Worth noting for this clone: The sample contains more than one DNA sequence encoding this CDR3. The V call is TRBV19, the J call TRBJ1-1; TRBD1 aligns across 7 bases. The ends lost 6 bases at V and 2 bases at J; junction bases unmatched: 3. Germline V lookup: CDR1 LNHDA, CDR2 SQIVND (reference sequence). The CDR3 contains 13 residues. This CDR3 is CASSGTVNTEAFF. The CDR3 coding sequence is TGTGCCAGTAGCGGGACAGTCAACACTGAAGCTTTCTTT.

The J gene is TRBJ1-5, the V gene TRBV7-6; the D gene is possibly TRBD1 (5 bases). V was clipped by 5 bases and J by 1 base, with 15 bases between them. The CDR3 length is 16 residues. The germline V gene has CDR1 SGHVS and CDR2 FNYEAQ. CDR3 DNA sequence: TGTGCCAGCAGCCAAAACCCCGGGGGAAGCAATCAGCCCCAGCATTTT. Translating it yields CASSQNPGGSNQPQHF.

The chain combines TRBV29-1 with TRBJ1-2; 10 bases fit TRBD1. The CDR3 is 13 residues long. V trimming: 5 bases; J trimming: 3 bases; junction bases outside the gene matches: 3. CDR1 and CDR2 from the germline V gene are SQVTM and ANQGSEA. The DNA of the CDR3 is TGCAGCGTTTCTGGGACAGGGGACTATGGCTACACCTTC. It is translated as CSVSGTGDYGYTF.

The V call is TRBV4-3, the J call TRBJ1-1; D unclear. Germline V gene sequence: CDR1 LGHNA, CDR2 YSLEER. The length of the CDR3 is 16 residues. Trimming took off 4 bases at V and 5 bases at J, with 20 bases between the two ends. The CDR3 here is CASSLITGSSGTEAFF. Here the CDR3 DNA reads TGCGCCAGCAGCCTAATAACCGGGTCCTCTGGGACTGAAGCTTTCTTT.

V is TRBV24-1 and J is TRBJ2-1; the D gene is possibly TRBD2 (5 bases). Germline V gene sequence: CDR1 KGHDR, CDR2 SFDVKD. Deletions cut 5 bases from V and 16 bases from J, with 20 bases between. The CDR3 consists of 13 residues. The CDR3 spells CATSAPTGMGYFF. DNA for the CDR3: TGTGCCACCAGTGCGCCCACCGGGATGGGGTATTTCTTC.

This chain uses TRBV7-2 with TRBJ1-1; 9 bases are a match to TRBD1. Germline V CDR1 and CDR2: SGHTA, FQGNSA. V dropped 3 bases and J dropped 3; count of bases not matched to a gene: 2. This CDR3 comprises 14 residues. The CDR3 DNA follows: TGTGCCAGCAGCTTGACAGGGGGGGACACTGAAGCTTTCTTT. This sequence encodes CASSLTGGDTEAFF.

This clone appeared a few times. V gene TRBV15 combines with J gene TRBJ2-7, with 11 nucleotides matching TRBD1. V lost 4 bases, J lost 5 bases, and 7 bases stayed unmatched. The CDR3 loop spans 15 amino acids. CDR1 and CDR2 from the germline V gene are LNHNV and YYDKDF (reference sequence). CDR3 loop: CATSTGGTGGHEQYF. DNA for the CDR3: TGTGCCACCAGCACCGGGGGGACAGGGGGGCACGAGCAGTACTTC.

In this sample, this clone turned up a few times. The chain employs TRBV7-9 and TRBJ1-1, with 9 bases fitting TRBD1. The J segment lost 5 bases and the V segment lost 4 bases, leaving 5 bases of the junction unmatched. The CDR3 extends over 14 amino acids. In germline, CDR1 is SEHNR, CDR2 FQNEAQ (reference sequence). The CDR3, as DNA: TGTGCCAGCAGCTCTATGACAGGGGGAACTGAAGCTTTCTTT. Translated: CASSSMTGGTEAFF.